This T cell receptor (beta chain) was sequenced for a study of blood T cell repertoires in COVID-19. Study overall: COVID-19 samples collected from the United States, Italy and Spain covered acute and convalescent phases. PBMCs, B-cell-depleted T cells, or T cells were the source of the cDNA or gDNA that made up the material.

Sequenced by immunoSEQ multiplex PCR; TCRdb stores in-frame clones only, minus some. The data contain 60,000 to 90,000 clones, 75% to 95% of them singletons. V was pared by 0 bases and J by 3 bases, with 10 bases between. Germline CDR1 reads SEHNR; CDR2 reads FQNEAQ (reference sequence). This CDR3 comprises 15 residues. The J gene is TRBJ2-3, the V gene TRBV7-9; TRBD1 might be the D (6 bases). Source material: peripheral blood. This receptor was taken from a woman aged 80 or older with acute or convalescent COVID-19. The CDR3 is CASSLASTGTDTQYF. The CDR3 DNA reads as TGTGCCAGCAGCTTAGCGTCAACAGGGACAGATACGCAGTATTTT.